A single sample is the source of the 31 T cell receptor beta chains below, sequenced in a study of blood T cell repertoires in COVID-19. Libraries were prepared by immunoSEQ multiplex PCR; TCRdb keeps only in-frame clonotypes and omits some of them. The data show 100,000 to 120,000 clones, roughly 70% seen once. Sequencing input: peripheral blood. The origin of the receptors is a woman in her forties with acute or convalescent COVID-19.

The DNA for the CDR3 is TGTGCCAGCAGCTTCGGACTAGCGGGGGGGCGCGCCGGGGAGCTGTTTTTT. It specifies CASSFGLAGGRAGELFF. J is TRBJ2-2 and V is TRBV11-2; 15 positions match TRBD2. Per the germline V gene, CDR1 is SGHAT and CDR2 is FQNNGV. The V segment lost 3 bases and the J segment 6 bases; nucleotides outside the gene matches: 5. The CDR3 is made up of 17 amino acids.

V and J are TRBV5-1 and TRBJ2-2; D perhaps matches TRBD1 (5 bases). CDR1 is SGHRS, CDR2 YFSETQ, per germline. The CDR3 has 17 residues. V lost 0 bases and J lost 2, with 14 bases in between. The CDR3 coding sequence is TGCGCCAGCAGCTTGGCCATCACAGGCGTCAACACCGGGGAGCTGTTTTTT. As protein: CASSLAITGVNTGELFF.

The V gene is TRBV18, the J gene TRBJ1-5; 8 positions agree with TRBD1. Unmatched junction bases numbered 4, after V lost 6 bases and J lost 3 bases. Germline assignment: CDR1 KGHSH and CDR2 LQKENI. This CDR3 comprises 14 residues. The CDR3 nucleotides read TGTGCCAGCTCGGTGGACAGGGACAATCAGCCCCAGCATTTT. Its protein product is CASSVDRDNQPQHF.

The genes are TRBV19 and TRBJ1-6; perhaps TRBD1 as D (6 bases). The CDR3 extends over 15 amino acids. Per the germline V gene, CDR1 is LNHDA and CDR2 is SQIVND (reference sequence). Deletions cut 9 bases from V and 0 bases from J, with 12 bases between. In nucleotides, the CDR3 is TGTGCCAGCCTTGACAGGACCTCCTATAATTCACCCCTCCACTTT. Its translation: CASLDRTSYNSPLHF.

The gene calls are TRBV10-3 and TRBJ2-7; D might be TRBD1 (6 bases). Trimming pared 4 bases from V and 4 bases from J, leaving 11 bases between. Per the germline V gene, CDR1 is ENHRY and CDR2 is SYGVKD. CDR3 length: 13 amino acids. The CDR3 loop is CAISVGQRYEQYF. CDR3 in DNA: TGTGCCATCAGTGTTGGACAGCGGTACGAGCAGTACTTC.

This chain connects TRBV20-1 to TRBJ1-2; D unclear. The CDR3 has 11 amino acids. Germline V gene data show CDR1 as DFQATT and CDR2 as SNEGSKA (reference sequence). Trimming removed 6 bases from V and 8 bases from J, with 13 bases in between. The CDR3 nucleotides read TGCAGTGCAACGGACTCGAGGGGCTACACCTTC. Its translation: CSATDSRGYTF.

This chain connects TRBV9 to TRBJ2-1; 7 positions match TRBD2. The CDR3 is made up of 15 amino acids. The J segment lost 5 bases and the V segment lost 5 bases, leaving 10 bases of the junction unmatched. CDR1 is SGDLS and CDR2 is YYNGEE in the germline V gene. CDR3: CASSDSGTTHNEQFF. The CDR3, as DNA: TGTGCCAGCAGTGACTCGGGGACTACCCACAATGAGCAGTTCTTC.

The gene calls are TRBV6-6 and TRBJ2-2; 10 bases agree with TRBD2. The CDR3 has 16 residues. Germline V gene lookup returns CDR1 MNHNY and CDR2 SVGAGI (reference sequence). Trimming removed 2 bases from V and 5 bases from J; junction bases left unmatched: 5. The CDR3 region is CASSYIAGGYTGELFF. CDR3 nucleotide sequence: TGTGCCAGCAGTTACATAGCGGGGGGCTATACCGGGGAGCTGTTTTTT.

A note on this clone: An end of the junction does not agree with germline; a read error may underlie this. V usage is TRBV2 and J usage is TRBJ2-5; perhaps TRBD2 as D (5 bases). The CDR3 has 13 amino acids. Germline V gene data show CDR1 as SNHLY and CDR2 as FYNNEI. This chain's CDR3 is CASSDNARESQYF. In nucleotides, the CDR3 is TGTGCCAGCAGTGATAACGCGAGGGAGAGCCAGTACTTC.

This sequence joins TRBV19 and TRBJ2-2; no definite D call. Per germline, CDR1 LNHDA and CDR2 SQIVND (reference sequence). The CDR3 consists of 13 residues. Between the trimmed V and J ends, which lost 5 bases and 8 bases, there was a span of 12 bases. The CDR3, as DNA: TGTGCCAGTAGTTCGGGTCCTTCGGGGGAGCTGTTTTTT. This encodes CASSSGPSGELFF. The whole variable domain, remainder taken from reference TRBV19 and TRBJ2-2, is DGGITQSPKYLFRKEGQNVTLSCEQNLNHDAMYWYRQDPGQGLRLIYYSQIVNDFQKGDIAEGYSVSREKKESFPLTVTSAQKNPTAFYLCASSSGPSGELFFGEGSRLTVL.

This clone was recorded many times. The chain links TRBV7-2 to TRBJ2-2; no reliable D call. V lost 2 bases and J 7 bases, leaving 8 bases between the germline ends. This CDR3 has 13 amino acids. Germline V gene data show CDR1 as SGHTA and CDR2 as FQGNSA. CDR3 DNA sequence: TGTGCCAGCAGCTTACAGCAGCGCGGGGAGCTGTTTTTT. Its protein is CASSLQQRGELFF.

The chain couples TRBV30 to TRBJ2-3, with 9 bases aligning to TRBD2. V shed 3 bases, J shed 0 bases, and the junction held 1 base outside the gene matches. The germline V gene encodes CDR1 GTSNPN and CDR2 SVGIG (reference sequence). This CDR3 is 14 amino acids long. The CDR3 region has the DNA TGTGCCTGGAGGGGACTAGCTAGCACAGATACGCAGTATTTT. Protein: CAWRGLASTDTQYF.

In its sample, this clone was seen once. This chain connects TRBV29-1 to TRBJ2-5; TRBD2 matches at 10 bases. The trim removed 3 bases at V and 4 bases at J, leaving 2 bases unmatched. CDR3 length equals 13 residues. CDR1 and CDR2 (germline): SQVTM, ANQGSEA. CDR3 protein: CSVDRTSGETQYF. The DNA for the CDR3 is TGCAGCGTTGACCGGACTAGCGGAGAGACCCAGTACTTC.

The rearrangement uses TRBV7-2 and TRBJ1-4; D is perhaps TRBD1 (6 bases). CDR3 length: 16 amino acids. Per the germline V gene, CDR1 is SGHTA and CDR2 is FQGNSA. Trimming left V 4 bases short and J 8 bases short, with 20 bases between. CDR3 DNA: TGTGCCAGCAGCTCCTATTCGGGGGGGGCAGGGGAAAAACTGTTTTTT. Protein sequence: CASSSYSGGAGEKLFF.

CDR3 region: CASSDGVFSGAQFF. The CDR3 DNA follows: TGTGCCAGCAGTGATGGAGTCTTTAGCGGGGCACAGTTCTTC. The rearrangement joins TRBV6-1 to TRBJ2-1; 8 nucleotides line up with TRBD2. Germline V gene sequence: CDR1 MNHNS, CDR2 SASEGT. With 3 bases clipped from V and 13 bases from J, the junction kept 11 bases outside the gene matches. The length of the CDR3 is 14 residues.

This chain uses TRBV3-1 (or the pseudogene TRBV3-2) with TRBJ2-7; 9 bases are a match to TRBD1. V was clipped by 4 bases and J by 1 base; unmatched bases: 2. Germline V gene sequence: CDR1 LGHDT, CDR2 YNNKEL (reference sequence). CDR3 length: 14 residues. This CDR3 reads CASSPGQGSYEQYF. CDR3 in DNA: TGTGCCAGCAGCCCGGGACAGGGATCCTACGAGCAGTACTTC.

V and J are TRBV11-3 and TRBJ2-5; 7 positions agree with TRBD1. The CDR3 consists of 17 residues. With V trimmed by 1 base and J by 1 base, 9 bases remained unmatched. Per the germline V gene, CDR1 is SGHNT and CDR2 is YENEEA. The chain's CDR3 is CASSLGSLRDSQETQYF. The DNA for the CDR3 is TGTGCCAGCAGCTTAGGTAGCCTCCGGGACAGCCAAGAGACCCAGTACTTC.

The rearrangement uses TRBV7-8 and TRBJ1-4; no clear D. The CDR3 runs 14 residues. The V end lost 4 bases, the J end lost 8 bases, and 14 bases lay between the germline ends. The V gene's germline CDR1 is SGHVS and CDR2 FQNEAQ. The CDR3 protein is CASSSGKAGEKLFF. In DNA, the CDR3 is TGTGCCAGCAGCTCGGGGAAGGCGGGAGAAAAACTGTTTTTT.

The chain joins TRBV28 to TRBJ2-1; D possibly corresponds to TRBD2 (7 bases). The germline V gene encodes CDR1 MDHEN and CDR2 SYDVKM. The CDR3 has 16 residues. The V end was cut by 8 bases, the J end by 7 bases, with 24 bases between. The CDR3 DNA sequence: TGTGCCAGCCTGGCAGTTGCGGGGGCCGGGTTAAATGAGCAGTTCTTC. Translated: CASLAVAGAGLNEQFF.

The J gene is TRBJ2-5, the V gene TRBV2; D is ambiguous. Germline CDR1 reads SNHLY; CDR2 reads FYNNEI. V was clipped by 4 bases and J by 4 bases, with 13 bases between them. CDR3 length: 14 residues. Here the CDR3 reads CASSGRSPGETQYF. CDR3 nucleotides: TGTGCCAGCAGTGGTAGGTCTCCGGGAGAGACCCAGTACTTC.

In nucleotides, the CDR3 is TGTGCCAGCTCACCACTAGGGGTGAGCTACAATGAGCAGTTCTTC. Amino acid sequence: CASSPLGVSYNEQFF. This rearrangement joins TRBV18 to TRBJ2-1; tentative D call: TRBD1 (5 bases). CDR1 and CDR2 (germline): KGHSH, LQKENI. Between the trimmed V and J ends, which lost 1 base and 3 bases, there was a span of 10 bases. CDR3 length: 15 amino acids.

The table lists this clone with a few counts. Other DNA sequences of this sample code for an identical CDR3. The V call is TRBV30, the J call TRBJ1-1; D ambiguous. This CDR3 comprises 13 residues. The germline gives CDR1 GTSNPN, CDR2 SVGIG (reference sequence). V was clipped by 0 bases and J by 0 bases, with 5 bases between them. DNA for the CDR3: TGTGCCTGGAGTGTACAAATGAACACTGAAGCTTTCTTT. It encodes CAWSVQMNTEAFF.

The gene calls are TRBV18 and TRBJ1-5; D possibly corresponds to TRBD1 (6 bases). The CDR3 spans 15 residues. CDR1 KGHSH and CDR2 LQKENI come from the germline V gene. The V end lost 3 bases, the J end lost 3 bases, and 12 bases lay between the germline ends. CDR3 sequence reads: CASSPQGHLNQPQHF. The DNA of the CDR3 is TGTGCCAGCTCACCCCAGGGGCACCTCAATCAGCCCCAGCATTTT.

This clone occurred once. The V and J genes are TRBV7-9 and TRBJ1-2, with D tentatively TRBD1 (6 bases). The CDR3 is 13 residues long. V was trimmed by 5 bases and J by 4 bases, leaving 11 bases between them. Germline loops: CDR1 SEHNR, CDR2 FQNEAQ (reference sequence). CDR3 sequence reads: CASSPDRIYGYTF. The CDR3, as DNA: TGTGCCAGCAGCCCCGACAGGATCTATGGCTACACCTTC.

The J gene is TRBJ2-5, the V gene TRBV6-5, with 12 bases matching TRBD1. Germline CDR1 MNHEY, CDR2 SVGAGI. This CDR3 has 14 amino acids. V lost 8 bases and J lost 5; bases outside the gene matches: 6. CDR3: CASWGTGGSETQYF. The CDR3 DNA sequence: TGTGCCAGCTGGGGGACAGGGGGCAGTGAGACCCAGTACTTC.

This clone has more than one count but fewer than ten. The chain is built from TRBV10-3 and TRBJ2-2, with TRBD1 as a possible D gene (6 bases). CDR3 length: 15 residues. V was pared by 8 bases and J by 5 bases, with 18 bases between. From germline, CDR1 is ENHRY and CDR2 SYGVKD. CDR3 residues: CAIGGRTDLTGELFF. In DNA form, the CDR3 reads TGTGCCATCGGAGGTCGGACAGATCTTACCGGGGAGCTGTTTTTT.

The chain uses TRBV20-1 and TRBJ1-1, with D possibly matching TRBD1 (6 bases). Trimming left V 6 bases short and J 13 bases short, with 18 bases between. The length of the CDR3 is 11 residues. Germline CDR1 and CDR2: DFQATT and SNEGSKA (reference sequence). The CDR3 spells CSATGQPKSFF. CDR3 DNA sequence: TGCAGTGCCACGGGACAACCGAAGAGTTTCTTT.

V and J are TRBV19 and TRBJ2-2, with 9 bases lining up with TRBD1. In germline, CDR1 is LNHDA, CDR2 SQIVND (reference sequence). V was clipped by 9 bases and J by 4 bases; unmatched bases: 15. The CDR3 has 17 amino acids. CDR3 DNA: TGTGCCAGCCACAAATTTACAGGGGGCGCTGGCACCGGGGAGCTGTTTTTT. It translates to CASHKFTGGAGTGELFF. Filled out from reference TRBV19 and TRBJ2-2, the complete variable domain reads DGGITQSPKYLFRKEGQNVTLSCEQNLNHDAMYWYRQDPGQGLRLIYYSQIVNDFQKGDIAEGYSVSREKKESFPLTVTSAQKNPTAFYLCASHKFTGGAGTGELFFGEGSRLTVL.

This chain joins TRBV28 and TRBJ1-4; TRBD1 agrees at 8 bases. V lost 6 bases and J lost 2; bases outside the gene matches: 11. Germline values: CDR1 MDHEN, CDR2 SYDVKM. The CDR3 consists of 17 residues. CDR3 in DNA: TGTGCCAGCAGCCCGACGGCAGGGGGCTGGACTAATGAAAAACTGTTTTTT. Its protein product is CASSPTAGGWTNEKLFF.

The CDR3 sequence: CASSLGTGEGELFF. The CDR3 bases are TGTGCCAGCAGCTTAGGGACAGGGGAAGGGGAGCTGTTTTTT. The chain couples TRBV7-6 to TRBJ2-2; 9 nucleotides align to TRBD1. The CDR3 consists of 14 residues. V trimming: 1 base; J trimming: 8 bases; junction bases outside the gene matches: 2. Germline assignment: CDR1 SGHVS and CDR2 FNYEAQ.

The genes are TRBV4-1 and TRBJ2-3; TRBD2 agrees at 10 bases. V lost 0 bases and J lost 2; bases outside the gene matches: 14. CDR3 length equals 20 residues. CDR1 is MGHRA, CDR2 YSYEKL, per germline. The chain's CDR3 is CASSQERLGLAGVYTDTQYF. The CDR3 DNA reads TGCGCCAGCAGCCAAGAAAGATTGGGTCTAGCGGGGGTATACACAGATACGCAGTATTTT.